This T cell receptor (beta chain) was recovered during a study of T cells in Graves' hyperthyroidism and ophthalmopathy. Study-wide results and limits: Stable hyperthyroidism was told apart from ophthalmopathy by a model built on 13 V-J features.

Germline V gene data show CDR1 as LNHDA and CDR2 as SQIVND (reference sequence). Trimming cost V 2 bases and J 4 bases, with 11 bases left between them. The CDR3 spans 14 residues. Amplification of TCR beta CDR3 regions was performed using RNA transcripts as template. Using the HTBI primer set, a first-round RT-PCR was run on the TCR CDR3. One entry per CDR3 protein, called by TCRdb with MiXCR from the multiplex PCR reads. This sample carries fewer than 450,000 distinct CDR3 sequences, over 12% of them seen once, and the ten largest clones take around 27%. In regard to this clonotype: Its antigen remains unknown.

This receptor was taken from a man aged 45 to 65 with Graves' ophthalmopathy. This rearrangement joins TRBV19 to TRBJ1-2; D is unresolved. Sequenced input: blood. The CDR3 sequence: CASSIKRDFYGYTF. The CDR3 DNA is TGTGCCAGTAGTATAAAGAGAGATTTCTATGGCTACACCTTC.